The entry below describes one T cell receptor beta chain. This CDR3 region has 14 residues. Germline-derived CDR1 and CDR2 are DFQATT and SNEGSKA (reference sequence). V dropped 1 base and J dropped 4 bases, with 10 bases sitting between them. This sample is drawn from a study of patients and donors after allogeneic stem cell transplantation. Each CDR3 protein gets one entry after TCRdb re-called the RT-PCR reads with MiXCR. Seen here are 410,000 or so distinct CDR3 sequences, approximately 16% observed once, and the top ten hold 7% to 7.5%. The sequenced sample was blood, either unsorted or a sorted T cell fraction (not recorded which). This clonotype was sampled from a human donor who was either an allogeneic HSCT recipient or a stem cell or donor lymphocyte infusion donor (not recorded which). It is not recorded whose cells these are; they may come from a transplant donor. The chain couples TRBV20-1 to TRBJ1-4; D not resolved. The CDR3 sequence is CSARAGGGNEKLFF. In nucleotides, the CDR3 is TGCAGTGCTAGAGCGGGAGGTGGTAATGAAAAACTGTTTTTT.